These T cell receptor beta chains were read from a single sample in a study of T cell responses to AZD1222 COVID-19 vaccine. This table comes from immunoSEQ multiplex PCR, and its TCRdb copy is limited to in-frame clones, with some not included. The data hold 95,000 to 150,000 clones, with 80% to 90% observed a single time. Sequenced material: peripheral blood, taken on day 0 of AZD1222 vaccination. The source is an adult in good health. CDR3s include the opening cysteine and the closing phenylalanine or tryptophan. The D gene is left open where the match is weak. For some rows the clone size is stated as once, few or many, or as a class when expanded; others skip it.

DNA	CDR3	V	length	J	D	size
TGTGCCAGCAGTGAAGGGGTCAGGGGGGAATCTGAAGCTTTCTTT	CASSEGVRGESEAFF	TRBV2	15	TRBJ1-1	TRBD1	NA
TGTGCCAGCAGCTCCCTCGGGACAGGGTCGTCTGAGCAGTTCTTC	CASSSLGTGSSEQFF	TRBV7-9	15	TRBJ2-1	TRBD1	NA
TGTGCCAGCAGTCCCCGCTCCTACAATGAGCAGTTCTTC	CASSPRSYNEQFF	TRBV12-3/TRBV12-4	13	TRBJ2-1	NA	NA
TGTGCCAGCAGTCCCAGTGATGGTCATACGCAGTATTTT	CASSPSDGHTQYF	TRBV9	13	TRBJ2-3	NA	NA
TGTGCCATCAGGGGGGACAGGGAACGCATCGAGCAGTACTTC	CAIRGDRERIEQYF	TRBV10-3	14	TRBJ2-7	TRBD1	NA
TGTGCCAGCAGTGAAGCCGGTGACCTCTATGGCTACACCTTC	CASSEAGDLYGYTF	TRBV2	14	TRBJ1-2	NA	NA
TGCGCCAGCAGCTTGCGCGGACAGGGAAATTCGAACACCGGGGAGCTGTTTTTT	CASSLRGQGNSNTGELFF	TRBV5-1	18	TRBJ2-2	TRBD1	NA
TGCGCCAGCAGCCAAGATGATAGTCGGGGGGCGGGCGCTGGCTACACCTTC	CASSQDDSRGAGAGYTF	TRBV4-1	17	TRBJ1-2	NA	NA
TGCGCCAGCAGCTTGGGATGGGACAGGTTGGGAACTGAAGCTTTCTTT	CASSLGWDRLGTEAFF	TRBV5-1	16	TRBJ1-1	TRBD1	NA
TGCGCCAGCAGCTTGGCCCTTAGCGGCACCGGGGAGCTGTTTTTT	CASSLALSGTGELFF	TRBV5-1	15	TRBJ2-2	NA	NA
TGTGCCAGCAGCTTAGCCGCCGTCGGGCTAAACTATGGCTACACCTTC	CASSLAAVGLNYGYTF	TRBV7-2	16	TRBJ1-2	NA	NA
TGTGCCAGCAGCCCGCCCTCTAGCGGGCGGGATGAGCTGTTTTTT	CASSPPSSGRDELFF	TRBV5-6	15	TRBJ2-2	TRBD2	NA
TGTGCCAGCAGTTTAAGGACCGGGGATCCCACCTACGAGCAGTACTTC	CASSLRTGDPTYEQYF	TRBV27	16	TRBJ2-7	NA	NA
TGCAGCGCAAGGGACAGGGCTACAAATTCCAACTATGGCTACACCTTC	CSARDRATNSNYGYTF	TRBV29-1	16	TRBJ1-2	TRBD1	NA
TGTGCCAGTGCGGAGCTTCGACAGGCTAGCACAGATACGCAGTATTTT	CASAELRQASTDTQYF	TRBV19	16	TRBJ2-3	NA	NA
TGTGCCAGCAGCGCCAAAATACAGGGGCCTGAAGCTTTCTTT	CASSAKIQGPEAFF	TRBV9	14	TRBJ1-1	TRBD1	NA
TGTGCCAGCAGTCGAACTTCCGGGACTACTCCCTACGAGCAGTACTTC	CASSRTSGTTPYEQYF	TRBV9	16	TRBJ2-7	TRBD2	NA
TGCGCCAGCAGCTTGGCCCGGGGTCAAACAAGGAACACTGAAGCTTTCTTT	CASSLARGQTRNTEAFF	TRBV5-1	17	TRBJ1-1	NA	NA
TGTGCCAGCAGCCTACTAGCGGGGGGGTCAGATACGCAGTATTTT	CASSLLAGGSDTQYF	TRBV6-2/TRBV6-3	15	TRBJ2-3	TRBD2	NA
TGTGCCAGCAGCTTAGACAGGGCGGGTGAGCAGTTCTTC	CASSLDRAGEQFF	TRBV7-3	13	TRBJ2-1	TRBD1	NA
TGTGCCACCGACAGGGGTCAGCCATGGGGGGCCCAGCATTTT	CATDRGQPWGAQHF	TRBV28	14	TRBJ1-5	TRBD1	NA
TGTGTCAGAAGCTTAGAACCCCCAGGGGGCTACGAGCAGTACTTC	CVRSLEPPGGYEQYF	TRBV7-5	15	TRBJ2-7	NA	NA
TGTGCCAGCAGCTCGGGACAGGGGGCGTATGAGCAGTTCTTC	CASSSGQGAYEQFF	TRBV7-3	14	TRBJ2-1	TRBD1	NA
TGTGCCAGCTCCCCGGCGGGAATTAGGATCGAGCAGTTCTTC	CASSPAGIRIEQFF	TRBV3-1/TRBV3-2	14	TRBJ2-1	NA	NA
TGTGCCAGCAGCTCCGAAAAGACAGGTTCCTACGAGCAGTACTTC	CASSSEKTGSYEQYF	TRBV5-6	15	TRBJ2-7	NA	NA
TGTGCCAGCAGTCAAACAGGGGGCCGAGAGACCCAGTACTTC	CASSQTGGRETQYF	TRBV11-1	14	TRBJ2-5	TRBD1	NA
TGTGTCAGAAGCTCGGAGGTCCTCCCCAGGCGAAATCAGCCCCAGCATTTT	CVRSSEVLPRRNQPQHF	TRBV7-5	17	TRBJ1-5	NA	NA
TGCAGCGTTTCAATCACAGATACGCAGTATTTT	CSVSITDTQYF	TRBV29-1	11	TRBJ2-3	NA	NA
TGTGCCAGCAGTTTCCTAGGGGACGAGCAGTACTTC	CASSFLGDEQYF	TRBV27	12	TRBJ2-7	NA	many
TGTGCCAGCAGCCCAGGGCAGGGGCCTAACTATGGCTACACCTTC	CASSPGQGPNYGYTF	TRBV7-9	15	TRBJ1-2	NA	few
TGTGCCAGCAGCTCTCCGGGACAGGGGGCGCATACTGAAGCTTTCTTT	CASSSPGQGAHTEAFF	TRBV11-2	16	TRBJ1-1	TRBD1	once
TGTGCCTGGAGTGTACCTTCCCCGGGGAGTGGAAAACTGTTTTTT	CAWSVPSPGSGKLFF	TRBV30	15	TRBJ1-4	NA	NA
TGTGCCAGTACCCCAAACCCCGGGGGGAACACTGAAGCTTTCTTT	CASTPNPGGNTEAFF	TRBV19	15	TRBJ1-1	NA	few
TGCAGCGTTGAGGGACAGGGAACAGATACGCAGTATTTT	CSVEGQGTDTQYF	TRBV29-1	13	TRBJ2-3	TRBD1	NA
TGTGCCAGCAGCCGGGGACTCTCCTATAATTCACCCCTCCACTTT	CASSRGLSYNSPLHF	TRBV7-2	15	TRBJ1-6	NA	NA
TGTGCCAGCAGCTTGTCTTCTGGCTACACCTTC	CASSLSSGYTF	TRBV5-6	11	TRBJ1-2	NA	once
TGCGCCAGCAGCTTGGGGCCCACCGGGGAGCTGTTTTTT	CASSLGPTGELFF	TRBV5-1	13	TRBJ2-2	NA	NA
TGTGCCAGCAGCCCCCAAGGGGACGGAGTGGCCATATATTTT	CASSPQGDGVAIYF	TRBV7-9	14	TRBJ1-3	NA	NA
TGTGCCAGCAGTTTGAGGGGTTGGGGCTACACCTTC	CASSLRGWGYTF	TRBV28	12	TRBJ1-2	NA	once
TGTGCCAGCAGCCCCACCTTACGAGAGACCCAGTACTTC	CASSPTLRETQYF	TRBV7-9	13	TRBJ2-5	NA	few
TGTGCCAGCAGTTTGAGAGGGGCCTACTATGGCTACACCTTC	CASSLRGAYYGYTF	TRBV28	14	TRBJ1-2	NA	NA
TGCGCCAGCAATAGGACCACTAAAGCCATTCAGTACTTC	CASNRTTKAIQYF	TRBV10-1	13	TRBJ2-4	NA	once
TGTGCCAGCAGCGGAACAGGGGGCCAGTCACCCCTCCACTTT	CASSGTGGQSPLHF	TRBV7-9	14	TRBJ1-6	TRBD1	NA
TGTGCCAGCAGTTGGACGGCATCTACTTCACCCCTCCACTTT	CASSWTASTSPLHF	TRBV27	14	TRBJ1-6	NA	NA